Following are 28 T cell receptor beta chains from one sample sequenced in a study of identical twins. TCRdb re-called the 5' RACE reads with MiXCR, one entry per CDR3 protein. There are over 600,000 distinct CDR3 sequences in the sample; around 20% occur only once, and 4.3% lies in the top ten. The same specimen was also included in a second study, on T cells expressing NK-cell markers.

Sample: PBMCs. The receptors originated from a woman between 18 and 30 years old in good health.

The chain joins TRBV12-3 or TRBV12-4 to TRBJ2-7, with a weak D call TRBD1 (6 bases). Trimming cost V 1 base and J 1 base, with 17 bases left between them. CDR3 length equals 17 residues. The CDR3, as DNA: TGTGCCAGCAGTTTAGGAGGGGACATACTCTCATCCTACGAGCAGTACTTC. Protein sequence: CASSLGGDILSSYEQYF.

This chain joins TRBV20-1 and TRBJ1-1, with TRBD1 matching over 8 bases. Germline V gene data show CDR1 as DFQATT and CDR2 as SNEGSKA (reference sequence). With V trimmed by 6 bases and J by 10 bases, 4 bases remained unmatched. CDR3 length equals 10 residues. CDR3 residues: CSATGQGAFF. DNA for the CDR3: TGCAGTGCCACCGGACAGGGAGCTTTCTTT.

The chain uses TRBV2 and TRBJ1-1; no reliable D call. The CDR3 extends over 11 amino acids. V lost 7 bases and J 4 bases, leaving 7 bases between the germline ends. CDR1 SNHLY and CDR2 FYNNEI come from the germline V gene. This CDR3 is CASTGGTEAFF. The CDR3 DNA reads as TGTGCCAGCACGGGTGGCACTGAAGCTTTCTTT.

This chain links TRBV5-6 with TRBJ1-1; the D is unclear. V was pared by 0 bases and J by 5 bases, with 11 bases between. Germline lookup yields CDR1 SGHDT and CDR2 YYEEEE. This CDR3 is 14 amino acids long. CDR3 sequence (DNA): TGTGCCAGCAGCTTGGTGGTGGGAGGGACTGAAGCTTTCTTT. Amino acid sequence: CASSLVVGGTEAFF.

The CDR3 bases are TGTGCCAGCAGTGGGAACGCCTTAATGATTAATGAGCAGTTCTTC. Protein sequence: CASSGNALMINEQFF. This chain joins TRBV7-9 and TRBJ2-1; D not resolved. The germline gives CDR1 SEHNR, CDR2 FQNEAQ (reference sequence). This CDR3 spans 15 amino acids. Between the trimmed V and J ends, which lost 6 bases and 7 bases, there was a span of 19 bases. Supplemented by reference TRBV7-9 and TRBJ2-1, the full variable domain reads DTGVSQNPRHKITKRGQNVTFRCDPISEHNRLYWYRQTLGQGPEFLTYFQNEAQLEKSRLLSDRFSAERPKGSFSTLEIQRTEQGDSAMYLCASSGNALMINEQFFGPGTRLTVL.

This clonotype was seen more than once but under ten times. The chain uses TRBV12-5 and TRBJ1-2, with D unresolved. CDR3 length: 18 residues. The germline CDR1 and CDR2 sequences are LGHNT and FRNRAP. The V and J ends lost 0 bases and 5 bases respectively, with 22 bases between them. CDR3 nucleotides: TGTGCTAGTGGTTTGGTACCCTTGGGAAGCCGCCTTGTTTATGGCTACACCTTC. The encoded protein is CASGLVPLGSRLVYGYTF.

The rearrangement uses TRBV11-2 and TRBJ2-3, with 8 bases lining up with TRBD1. After removal of 3 bases from V and 5 bases from J, the junction contained 13 bases not matched to a gene. This CDR3 contains 17 residues. The germline CDR1 and CDR2 sequences are SGHAT and FQNNGV. CDR3 residues: CASSFLVQGEGGDTQYF. The CDR3 nucleotides are TGTGCCAGCAGCTTCCTCGTACAGGGGGAAGGCGGAGATACGCAGTATTTT. The full variable domain, with the rest looked up from reference TRBV11-2 and TRBJ2-3, is EAGVAQSPRYKIIEKRQSVAFWCNPISGHATLYWYQQILGQGPKLLIQFQNNGVVDDSQLPKDRFSAERLKGVDSTLKIQPAKLEDSAVYLCASSFLVQGEGGDTQYFGPGTRLTVL.

This chain joins TRBV12-5 and TRBJ1-4, with D possibly being TRBD1 (6 bases). Between the trimmed V and J ends, which lost 7 bases and 4 bases, there was a span of 19 bases. Germline V CDR1 and CDR2: LGHNT, FRNRAP. The length of the CDR3 is 16 residues. The CDR3 nucleotides are TGTGCTAGTGCCCCGCATATGGACAGCTTTAATGAAAAACTGTTTTTT. As protein: CASAPHMDSFNEKLFF.

The genes are TRBV6-1 and TRBJ2-4; possibly TRBD1 or TRBD2 for D (6 bases each). Between the trimmed V and J ends, which lost 10 bases and 7 bases, there was a span of 20 bases. The CDR3 runs to 14 residues. In germline, CDR1 is MNHNS, CDR2 SASEGT. The CDR3 region has the DNA TGTGCCACCCTCAAGCTGGGGGGCAGGAACATTCAGTACTTC. Protein product: CATLKLGGRNIQYF.

This clonotype was counted only a few times. The CDR3 sequence is CASSSTWWQPQHF. CDR3 DNA: TGTGCCAGCAGCTCCACATGGTGGCAGCCCCAGCATTTT. This sequence joins TRBV12-3 or TRBV12-4 and TRBJ1-5; the D is unclear. The V gene lost 6 bases and the J gene lost 7 bases, with 13 bases spanning the gap. The length of the CDR3 is 13 residues.

There are a few counts of this clonotype. The chain employs TRBV20-1 and TRBJ2-3; TRBD2 agrees at 11 bases. There are 18 residues in the CDR3. V was pared by 0 bases and J by 2 bases, with 10 bases of the junction left unmatched. CDR1 is DFQATT and CDR2 is SNEGSKA in the germline V gene (reference sequence). The CDR3 protein is CSARDGTSGGVPTDTQYF. CDR3 bases: TGCAGTGCTAGAGATGGCACTAGCGGGGGAGTACCCACAGATACGCAGTATTTT.

This clonotype has more than one count but fewer than ten. The chain has TRBV7-2 and TRBJ2-3; 13 nucleotides match TRBD2. The CDR3 runs to 17 residues. Losses at the gene ends were 5 bases for V and 3 bases for J; bases not matched to a gene: 8. In germline, CDR1 is SGHTA, CDR2 FQGNSA. The CDR3 DNA reads as TGTGCCAGCAGCCTCCGACTAGCGGGGGGTCTAACAGATACGCAGTATTTT. Its protein product is CASSLRLAGGLTDTQYF.

This clonotype showed up many times. Here the CDR3 reads CASSHTGLAGGSSYNEQFF. The CDR3 bases are TGTGCCAGCAGCCATACGGGACTAGCGGGGGGGAGCTCCTACAATGAGCAGTTCTTC. The gene calls are TRBV4-2 and TRBJ2-1, with 16 bases matching TRBD2. Germline V gene data show CDR1 as LGHNA and CDR2 as YNFKEQ. Unmatched junction bases numbered 5, after V lost 3 bases and J lost 0 bases. This CDR3 has 19 amino acids.

V gene TRBV7-2 combines with J gene TRBJ1-1, with 7 bases identical to TRBD1. The germline V gene has CDR1 SGHTA and CDR2 FQGNSA. CDR3 length: 15 amino acids. Germline trimming cut 5 bases from V and 7 bases from J; bases unmatched to any gene: 13. Written as DNA, the CDR3 is TGTGCCAGCAGCAAAATCCGGGACAGTGCCTATGAAGCTTTCTTT. Translated: CASSKIRDSAYEAFF.

The gene calls are TRBV6-1 and TRBJ2-1; 9 bases are a match to TRBD2. The CDR3 runs 15 residues. Trimming cost V 6 bases and J 4 bases; bases outside gene matches: 7. Germline loops: CDR1 MNHNS, CDR2 SASEGT. The CDR3 nucleotides are TGTGCCAGCAGCTCCGGGACTAGCCGATACAATGAGCAGTTCTTC. Amino acid sequence: CASSSGTSRYNEQFF.

The chain combines TRBV12-3 or TRBV12-4 with TRBJ2-7; 10 nucleotides line up with TRBD2. The V segment lost 6 bases and the J segment 1 base; nucleotides outside the gene matches: 6. The CDR3 is made up of 15 amino acids. CDR3 region: CASSYGTSVSYEQYF. CDR3 sequence (DNA): TGTGCCAGCAGCTACGGGACTAGCGTATCCTACGAGCAGTACTTC.

J is TRBJ2-7 and V is TRBV12-3 or TRBV12-4, with D perhaps TRBD1 (5 bases). Trimming left V 6 bases short and J 6 bases short, with 9 bases between. The CDR3 length is 11 residues. The CDR3 region has the DNA TGTGCCAGCAGCGACAGTTCCGAGCAGTACTTC. Translating gives CASSDSSEQYF.

This chain uses TRBV12-3 or TRBV12-4 with TRBJ2-3; unclear D gene. This CDR3 spans 16 amino acids. Deletions cut 7 bases from V and 0 bases from J, with 17 bases between. CDR3 in DNA: TGTGCCAGCAACCCCCCTGCTGGGTTTAGCACAGATACGCAGTATTTT. Amino acid sequence: CASNPPAGFSTDTQYF.

This clonotype was detected ten times or more. V and J are TRBV10-3 and TRBJ2-2; the match to TRBD2 covers 8 bases. With V trimmed by 8 bases and J by 1 base, 6 bases remained unmatched. CDR1 and CDR2 from the germline V gene are ENHRY and SYGVKD. The CDR3 has 15 amino acids. CDR3: CAIRAGGVNTGELFF. The CDR3 nucleotides read TGTGCCATCCGGGCGGGAGGCGTGAACACCGGGGAGCTGTTTTTT.

This clonotype has at least ten counts. J is TRBJ2-1 and V is TRBV20-1, with D possibly matching TRBD2 (6 bases). V lost 5 bases to trimming and J lost 7 bases, with 21 bases between them. Germline V gene sequence: CDR1 DFQATT, CDR2 SNEGSKA (reference sequence). This CDR3 has 15 amino acids. The CDR3 reads CSAPLRAGQVNEQFF. CDR3 sequence (DNA): TGCAGTGCTCCGTTGCGGGCGGGGCAAGTGAATGAGCAGTTCTTC.

The chain recombines TRBV27 with TRBJ2-1, with D unclear. This CDR3 spans 16 amino acids. Trimming took 7 bases from V and 4 from J, leaving 20 bases between them. In germline, CDR1 is MNHEY, CDR2 SMNVEV (reference sequence). The CDR3 nucleotides read TGTGCCAGCACTGCTCACGGCCCTACACGATACAATGAGCAGTTCTTC. Translated, it gives CASTAHGPTRYNEQFF.

The chain carries TRBV10-3 and TRBJ2-7, with 8 bases aligning to TRBD1. V lost 3 bases to trimming and J lost 5 bases; unmatched junction nucleotides: 3. Germline lookup yields CDR1 ENHRY and CDR2 SYGVKD. This CDR3 contains 13 residues. The CDR3 reads CAISEQGGHEQYF. As DNA, the CDR3 is TGTGCCATCAGTGAACAGGGGGGTCACGAGCAGTACTTC.

This clonotype was seen only a few times. The rearrangement links TRBV7-9 to TRBJ2-3; possibly TRBD2 for D (7 bases). Trimming cost V 5 bases and J 0 bases, with 15 bases left between them. Per germline, CDR1 SEHNR and CDR2 FQNEAQ (reference sequence). The CDR3 consists of 16 residues. The CDR3 nucleotides read TGTGCCAGCAGCCCTCCGGGGGGACAAAGCACAGATACGCAGTATTTT. It encodes CASSPPGGQSTDTQYF.

The rearrangement uses TRBV7-2 and TRBJ2-1; D gene unclear. The CDR3 has 13 amino acids. The germline V and J ends were trimmed by 1 base and 6 bases, with 7 bases remaining between them. CDR1 and CDR2 from the germline V gene are SGHTA and FQGNSA. Here the CDR3 DNA reads TGTGCCAGCAGCTTAGTCACATTCAATGAGCAGTTCTTC. As protein: CASSLVTFNEQFF.

The chain couples TRBV9 to TRBJ2-7; 7 bases match TRBD1. Germline V gene lookup returns CDR1 SGDLS and CDR2 YYNGEE. Trimming took 2 bases from V and 7 from J; bases not matched to a gene: 15. The CDR3 length is 16 residues. CDR3 protein: CASSVDSGTVLREQYF. The CDR3 DNA reads as TGTGCCAGCAGCGTGGACTCCGGGACAGTCCTACGGGAGCAGTACTTC.

The CDR3 nucleotides read TGTGCCAGCAGCCGTACAGTCGTCGCAAAAGAGACCCAGTACTTC. Translation: CASSRTVVAKETQYF. V is TRBV7-7 and J is TRBJ2-5, with no clear D. The V gene lost 5 bases and the J gene lost 3 bases, with 16 bases spanning the gap. Germline V CDR1 and CDR2: SSHAT, FNYEAQ (reference sequence). This CDR3 has 15 residues.

This clonotype was seen only a few times. The chain is built from TRBV20-1 and TRBJ2-3, with TRBD2 matching over 7 bases. This CDR3 comprises 14 residues. Germline trimming cut 3 bases from V and 4 bases from J; bases unmatched to any gene: 7. Per the germline V gene, CDR1 is DFQATT and CDR2 is SNEGSKA (reference sequence). The chain's CDR3 is CSASPTGGADTQYF. The CDR3 nucleotides read TGCAGTGCTAGTCCCACGGGGGGTGCAGATACGCAGTATTTT.

This clonotype appeared a few times. The V gene is TRBV30, the J gene TRBJ2-1; no definite D call. Trimming cost V 1 base and J 7 bases, with 5 bases left between them. Per the germline V gene, CDR1 is GTSNPN and CDR2 is SVGIG (reference sequence). This CDR3 has 11 amino acids. CDR3 region: CAWSGPNEQFF. CDR3 DNA sequence: TGTGCCTGGAGTGGACCGAATGAGCAGTTCTTC.